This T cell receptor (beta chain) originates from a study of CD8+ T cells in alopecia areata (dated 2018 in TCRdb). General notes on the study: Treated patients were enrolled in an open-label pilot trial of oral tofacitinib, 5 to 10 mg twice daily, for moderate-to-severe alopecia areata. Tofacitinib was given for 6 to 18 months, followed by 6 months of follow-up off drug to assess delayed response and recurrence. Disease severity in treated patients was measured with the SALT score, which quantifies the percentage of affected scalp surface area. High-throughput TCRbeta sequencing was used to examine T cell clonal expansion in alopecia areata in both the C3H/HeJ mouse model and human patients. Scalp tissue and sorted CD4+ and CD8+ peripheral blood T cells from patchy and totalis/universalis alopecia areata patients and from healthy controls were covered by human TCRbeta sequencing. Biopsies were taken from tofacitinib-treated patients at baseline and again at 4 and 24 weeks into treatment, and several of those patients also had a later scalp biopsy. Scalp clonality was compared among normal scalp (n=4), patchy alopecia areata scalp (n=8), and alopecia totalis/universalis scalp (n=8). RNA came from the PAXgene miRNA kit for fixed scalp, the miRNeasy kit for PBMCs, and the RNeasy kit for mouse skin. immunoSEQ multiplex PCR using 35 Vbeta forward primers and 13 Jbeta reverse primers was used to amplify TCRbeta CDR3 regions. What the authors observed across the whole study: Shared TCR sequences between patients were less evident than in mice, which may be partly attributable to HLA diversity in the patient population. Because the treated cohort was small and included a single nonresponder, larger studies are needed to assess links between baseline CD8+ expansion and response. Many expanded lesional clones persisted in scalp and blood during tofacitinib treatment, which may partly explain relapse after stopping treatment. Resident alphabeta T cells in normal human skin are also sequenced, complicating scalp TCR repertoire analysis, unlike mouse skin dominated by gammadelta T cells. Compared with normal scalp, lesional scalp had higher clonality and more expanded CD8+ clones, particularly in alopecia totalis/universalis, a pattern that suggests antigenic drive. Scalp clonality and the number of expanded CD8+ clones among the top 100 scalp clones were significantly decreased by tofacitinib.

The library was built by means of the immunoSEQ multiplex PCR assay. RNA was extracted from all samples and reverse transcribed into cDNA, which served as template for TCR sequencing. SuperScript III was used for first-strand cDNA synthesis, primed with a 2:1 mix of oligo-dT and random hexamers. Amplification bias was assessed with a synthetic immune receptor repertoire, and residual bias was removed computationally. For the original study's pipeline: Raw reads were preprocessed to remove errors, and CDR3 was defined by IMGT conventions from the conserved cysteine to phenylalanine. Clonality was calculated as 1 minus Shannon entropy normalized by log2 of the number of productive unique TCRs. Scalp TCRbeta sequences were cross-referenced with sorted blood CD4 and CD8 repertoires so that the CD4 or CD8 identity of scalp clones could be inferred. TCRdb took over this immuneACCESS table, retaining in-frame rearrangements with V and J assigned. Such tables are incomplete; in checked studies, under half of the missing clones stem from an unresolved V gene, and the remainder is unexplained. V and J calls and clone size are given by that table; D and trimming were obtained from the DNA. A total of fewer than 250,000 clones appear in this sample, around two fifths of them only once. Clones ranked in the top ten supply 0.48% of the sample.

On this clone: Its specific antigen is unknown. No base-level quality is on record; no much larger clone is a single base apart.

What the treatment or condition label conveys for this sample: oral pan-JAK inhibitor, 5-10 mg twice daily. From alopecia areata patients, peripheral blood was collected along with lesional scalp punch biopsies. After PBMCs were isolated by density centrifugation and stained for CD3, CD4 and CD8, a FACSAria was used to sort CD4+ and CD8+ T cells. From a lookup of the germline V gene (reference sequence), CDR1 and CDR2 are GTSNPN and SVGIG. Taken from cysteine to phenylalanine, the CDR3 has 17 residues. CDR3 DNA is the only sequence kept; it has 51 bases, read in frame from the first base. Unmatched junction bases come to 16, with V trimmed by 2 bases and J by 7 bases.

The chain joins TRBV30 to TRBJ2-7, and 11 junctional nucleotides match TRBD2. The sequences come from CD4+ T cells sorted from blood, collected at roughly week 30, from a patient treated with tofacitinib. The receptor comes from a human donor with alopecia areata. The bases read TGTGCCTGGAGTTTCCCTGGACTAGCGGGCGGGGTTGGGGAGCAGTACTTC. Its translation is CAWSFPGLAGGVGEQYF.